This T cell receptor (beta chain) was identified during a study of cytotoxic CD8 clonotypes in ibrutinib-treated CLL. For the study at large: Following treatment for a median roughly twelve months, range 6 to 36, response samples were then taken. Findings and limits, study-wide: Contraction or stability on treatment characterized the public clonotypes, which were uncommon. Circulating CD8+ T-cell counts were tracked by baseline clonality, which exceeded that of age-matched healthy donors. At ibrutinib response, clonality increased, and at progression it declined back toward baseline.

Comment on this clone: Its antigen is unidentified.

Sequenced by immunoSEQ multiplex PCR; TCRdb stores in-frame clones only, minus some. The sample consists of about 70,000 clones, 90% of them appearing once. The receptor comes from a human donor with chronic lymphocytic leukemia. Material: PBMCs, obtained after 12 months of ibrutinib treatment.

CDR3 DNA: TGTGCCAGCAGTTACTCCGGCGGGAGCGACTCCTACGAGCAGTACTTC. It translates to CASSYSGGSDSYEQYF. V and J are TRBV6-5 and TRBJ2-7; 7 nucleotides line up with TRBD2. The CDR3 is 16 residues long. The germline gives CDR1 MNHEY, CDR2 SVGAGI. J gave up 0 bases and V 0 bases, and 5 bases lay outside the gene matches.